Listed below are T cell receptor beta chains from one sample, sequenced in a study of cytomegalovirus exposure and HLA in healthy donors. Data came from immunoSEQ multiplex PCR; TCRdb stores just in-frame clones and leaves some out. The table records more than 80,000 clones, approximately 80% of them present only once. The sequencing sample was made of PBMCs. The receptors originated from a man in his forties or fifties in good health and CMV-seronegative. Both conserved end residues are part of each CDR3. D genes are given only for firm matches. The size entry is marked missing in some rows and otherwise reads once, few, many or a size class.

d_call j_call v_call clone_size cdr3_nt cdr3_aa
. TRBJ1-2 TRBV6-5 . TGTGCCAGCAGCGCGACAGGTCCCCACTATGGCTACACCTTC CASSATGPHYGYTF
. TRBJ1-6 TRBV5-5 . TGTGCCAGCAGCTCGAGGCCCGCAAGGATCAATTCACCCCTCCACTTT CASSSRPARINSPLHF
. TRBJ1-2 TRBV5-4 . TGTGCCAGCAGCTTGGGTGCGGGAAACACCTTC CASSLGAGNTF
TRBD2 TRBJ2-3 TRBV7-7 few TGTGCCAGCAGCTTATTAGGTAGCGGGGGGAATAGCACAGATACGCAGTATTTT CASSLLGSGGNSTDTQYF
. TRBJ1-6 TRBV6-6 . TGTGCCAGCAGTCCCCGGGGGGCAGGGAACTCACCCCTCCACTTT CASSPRGAGNSPLHF
TRBD1 TRBJ1-2 TRBV18 . TGTGCCAGCTCTCTCGGGGAAGGGACAGGGGGCGAACGCACCTTC CASSLGEGTGGERTF
. TRBJ1-5 TRBV19 . TGTGCCAGTAGTATAGGCTATAGCAATCAGCCCCAGCATTTT CASSIGYSNQPQHF
. TRBJ2-5 TRBV11-3 few TGTGCCAGCAGCTTAGGACTAAACAGTAGGGAGACCCAGTACTTC CASSLGLNSRETQYF
. TRBJ1-1 TRBV6-1 . TGTGCCAGCAGTGGAGGGGGACGGCCGAACACTGAAGCTTTCTTT CASSGGGRPNTEAFF
TRBD2 TRBJ2-7 TRBV2 . TGTGCCAGCAGTGAGTCGTTAGCGGGCGTCTACGAGCAGTACTTC CASSESLAGVYEQYF
. TRBJ2-1 TRBV7-9 . TGTGCCAGCAGCTCTAGCCGCAGGGGTTTGGATGAGCAGTTCTTC CASSSSRRGLDEQFF
. TRBJ1-2 TRBV5-1 . TGCGCCAGCAGCCCACAGGGTTCCGACTATGGCTACACCTTC CASSPQGSDYGYTF
TRBD2 TRBJ2-2 TRBV11-2 few TGTGCCAGCAGTCCGGGGGGTTACACCGGGGAGCTGTTTTTT CASSPGGYTGELFF